These T cell receptor beta chains were read from a single sample in a study of beta chain features in type 1 diabetes. Clones were sequenced by immunoSEQ multiplex PCR, and TCRdb holds only the in-frame ones, with some missing. The table includes 200,000 to 300,000 clones, approximately 70% detected once. The material sequenced was naive CD4+ T cells from blood. These TCRs come from a man aged 25 to 40 in good health. Each CDR3 is given without its conserved first and last residue. The listing skips clone size in some rows; elsewhere it reads once, few, many or a size class.

cdr3_aa clone_size v_call
ASRREETQY - TRBV2
ASSQEVAVAKHNEQF - TRBV4-3
AWMRTGISGANVLT - TRBV30
SAVGQSYNEQF few TRBV29-1
ASSIPRSEQF - TRBV7-2
ASSFAGEETQY - TRBV7-2
ASSSRTSGSTDTQY - TRBV7-2
SSSRSSNEQF - TRBV29-1
ASSSTGTSEYNEQF - TRBV5-1
ASSQDRSNIQY - TRBV4-3
SVLVGSYNEQF - TRBV29-1
SVHTLLQVGGTGELF - TRBV29-1
ASSRGAASTDTQY - TRBV5-1
SQGLATRDTQY few TRBV29-1
ASSPLTLAGETTYEQY - TRBV18
ASSHRKAEAF - TRBV6-5
ASSLEGTGAEQY few TRBV7-9
ASRGTGQGNTGELF - TRBV25-1
ASRLAGDEQF few TRBV6-6
AWSPMTENIQY - TRBV30
SVASHGVNTEAF - TRBV29-1
AWSVENTIY few TRBV30
SVEAALNTEAF - TRBV29-1
SVETTSYNEQF - TRBV29-1
SGRTSGASYNEQF - TRBV29-1
AWSVPSGHQY - TRBV30
ASSHDRDWEQY - TRBV4-3
SVSTGTSNQPQH - TRBV29-1
AWSVTGTGNQPQH - TRBV30
ASSLSYEQY - TRBV27
ASSLARGETDTQY - TRBV5-4
ASSLDRQGPNNEQF once TRBV7-2
SVRGRLNTEAF - TRBV29-1
ASSVEPEGGYT - TRBV9
ASSLVGQDTYT - TRBV7-2
ASSEIRTGKNIQY - TRBV25-1
AWSTMSSIPRETQY - TRBV30
ASSYRTGPFYGYT - TRBV6-5
ASSSPGQSANTGELF - TRBV28
ASSWTKASNYGYT - TRBV13
ASSRTANTEAF - TRBV6-5